This is a list of T cell receptor beta chains from one sample in a study of technical replicates of blood from several donors. Data came from immunoSEQ multiplex PCR; TCRdb stores just in-frame clones and leaves some out. This sample has 90,000 or so clones; approximately 95% occur once, and the top ten carry under 0.35%. The sample was T cells isolated from PBMCs. The receptors were sampled from a human donor in good health. Each CDR3 is given with its conserved first and last residue. D genes are given only for firm matches. A clone size is listed for some rows: how often the clone was seen (once, few, many), or a class if it is expanded.

D	J	size	V	CDR3	DNA
.	TRBJ1-2	.	TRBV10-3	CAISELEQGVFF	TGTGCCATCAGTGAGCTCGAACAGGGCGTTTTCTTC
.	TRBJ2-1	.	TRBV27	CASRGGGGWDEQFF	TGTGCCAGCCGGGGCGGTGGGGGGTGGGATGAGCAGTTCTTC
TRBD2	TRBJ2-1	.	TRBV27	CVSGEREGNEQFF	TGTGTCTCGGGGGAGCGGGAGGGCAATGAGCAGTTCTTC
TRBD1	TRBJ1-2	.	TRBV6-5	CASTPGTGWHGYTF	TGTGCCAGCACACCCGGGACAGGGTGGCATGGCTACACCTTC
TRBD1	TRBJ1-1	.	TRBV7-3	CASSLSGTGYMNTEAFF	TGTGCCAGCAGCTTAAGCGGGACAGGATATATGAACACTGAAGCTTTCTTT
.	TRBJ1-5	.	TRBV28	CASSLFRLTRDQPQHF	TGTGCCAGCAGTTTATTTAGGTTGACGCGGGATCAGCCCCAGCATTTT
.	TRBJ2-3	.	TRBV12-5	CASGYLAVTDTQYF	TGTGCTAGTGGTTACTTAGCGGTCACAGATACGCAGTATTTT
TRBD1	TRBJ2-5	few	TRBV19	CASSGTGRETQYF	TGTGCCAGTAGCGGGACAGGGAGGGAGACCCAGTACTTC
TRBD1	TRBJ1-4	.	TRBV5-1	CASSAGQGFNRQKKLFF	TGCGCCAGCAGCGCGGGACAGGGGTTCAATCGGCAGAAAAAACTGTTTTTT
.	TRBJ2-7	.	TRBV6-5	CASSYSRYYEQYF	TGTGCCAGCAGTTACTCGCGGTACTACGAGCAGTACTTC
.	TRBJ1-1	.	TRBV6-4	CASSDGPRGTNTEAFF	TGTGCCAGCAGTGATGGTCCCCGGGGGACGAACACTGAAGCTTTCTTT
TRBD2	TRBJ2-3	.	TRBV30	CARDKRRTSGSADTQYF	TGTGCCCGAGACAAACGGCGTACTAGCGGGAGTGCAGATACGCAGTATTTT
.	TRBJ2-3	.	TRBV19	CASTTGRGSTDTQYF	TGTGCCAGTACTACGGGGCGGGGTAGCACAGATACGCAGTATTTT
TRBD2	TRBJ2-7	.	TRBV6-5	CASSAGLAGSYEQYF	TGTGCCAGCAGCGCGGGACTAGCAGGGTCTTACGAGCAGTACTTC
.	TRBJ1-5	.	TRBV28	CASSVEDQPQHF	TGTGCCAGCAGCGTGGAGGATCAGCCCCAGCATTTT
TRBD1	TRBJ2-1	few	TRBV29-1	CSVARGGPYNEQFF	TGCAGCGTTGCAAGAGGGGGCCCCTACAATGAGCAGTTCTTC
TRBD1	TRBJ1-2	.	TRBV29-1	CSVHKQGTYTF	TGCAGCGTTCATAAACAGGGGACCTACACCTTC
.	TRBJ2-4	.	TRBV6-4	CASMATGCLLAKNIQYF	TGTGCCAGCATGGCAACAGGATGCCTACTAGCCAAAAACATTCAGTACTTC
.	TRBJ2-1	.	TRBV4-1	CASSQVSSASYNEQFF	TGCGCCAGCAGCCAAGTTTCCAGCGCCTCCTACAATGAGCAGTTCTTC
.	TRBJ1-4	.	TRBV5-5	CASSKTEAVATNEKLFF	TGTGCCAGCAGCAAGACAGAGGCTGTAGCAACTAATGAAAAACTGTTTTTT
.	TRBJ1-3	.	TRBV9	CASSVDPGSTIYF	TGTGCCAGCAGCGTGGACCCAGGGTCCACCATATATTTT
.	TRBJ1-1	once	TRBV4-1	CASSQIGSGTEAFF	TGCGCCAGCAGCCAAATTGGAAGCGGCACTGAAGCTTTCTTT
TRBD2	TRBJ2-1	.	TRBV27	CASSLIGGTSGYNEQFF	TGTGCCAGCAGTTTGATTGGTGGGACTAGCGGTTACAATGAGCAGTTCTTC
TRBD1	TRBJ1-1	.	TRBV4-2	CASSQSGTVNTEAFF	TGTGCCAGCAGCCAATCCGGGACAGTGAACACTGAAGCTTTCTTT
.	TRBJ2-2	.	TRBV6-5	CASSYSNLRGTGELFF	TGTGCCAGCAGTTACTCAAATCTGAGGGGGACCGGGGAGCTGTTTTTT
TRBD2	TRBJ2-1	.	TRBV4-1	CASSQVIAGGLGEQFF	TGCGCCAGCAGCCAAGTCATAGCGGGAGGCCTGGGTGAGCAGTTCTTC
TRBD1	TRBJ2-3	.	TRBV28	CASRGQVPDTQYF	TGTGCCAGCAGGGGACAGGTTCCAGATACGCAGTATTTT
.	TRBJ1-5	.	TRBV6-5	CASSYSGYGNQPQHF	TGTGCCAGCAGTTACTCCGGATACGGGAATCAGCCCCAGCATTTT
TRBD1	TRBJ2-7	.	TRBV4-1	CASSQESRGHREQYF	TGCGCCAGCAGCCAAGAAAGTAGGGGGCATAGGGAGCAGTACTTC
.	TRBJ2-1	.	TRBV7-3	CASSLRSGDNEQFF	TGTGCCAGCAGCTTAAGGTCCGGGGACAATGAGCAGTTCTTC
.	TRBJ2-7	.	TRBV2	CASSEEAGQAPYEQYF	TGTGCCAGCAGTGAAGAAGCGGGACAGGCCCCCTACGAGCAGTACTTC
TRBD1	TRBJ1-1	.	TRBV30	CAWSVGGTGGEAFF	TGTGCCTGGAGTGTGGGGGGGACAGGGGGTGAAGCTTTCTTT
TRBD2	TRBJ2-7	.	TRBV4-2	CASSQSSGRWYEQYF	TGTGCCAGCAGCCAATCTAGCGGGAGATGGTACGAGCAGTACTTC
TRBD2	TRBJ2-7	.	TRBV5-1	CASSLGSSGRYEQYF	TGCGCCAGCAGCTTGGGTTCTAGCGGGAGGTACGAGCAGTACTTC
.	TRBJ2-1	.	TRBV14	CASKGRGTYNEQFF	TGTGCCAGCAAGGGACGGGGGACCTACAATGAGCAGTTCTTC
.	TRBJ2-1	once	TRBV6-7	CASSFLGLPSNEQFF	TGTGCCAGCAGTTTCTTGGGCTTACCTTCCAATGAGCAGTTCTTC
.	TRBJ1-4	.	TRBV7-2	CASSHGGGEKLFF	TGTGCCAGCAGCCACGGCGGCGGAGAAAAACTGTTTTTT
.	TRBJ2-1	.	TRBV19	CASCQPSGSRKEQFF	TGTGCCAGTTGTCAACCTTCGGGATCACGGAAGGAGCAGTTCTTC
.	TRBJ1-1	few	TRBV5-4	CASSLPKWGGMNTEAFF	TGTGCCAGCAGCTTGCCTAAATGGGGGGGGATGAACACTGAAGCTTTCTTT
.	TRBJ2-1	once	TRBV6-5	CASSAPSYNEQFF	TGTGCCAGCAGTGCGCCTTCCTACAATGAGCAGTTCTTC
.	TRBJ2-3	.	TRBV28	CASNGLSTDTQYF	TGTGCCAGCAACGGGTTGTCGACAGATACGCAGTATTTT
.	TRBJ1-3	.	TRBV6-1	CASSEGAGGNTIYF	TGTGCCAGCAGTGAGGGGGCCGGAGGAAACACCATATATTTT
TRBD1	TRBJ1-1	.	TRBV30	CAWTAMTGRTEAFF	TGTGCCTGGACCGCGATGACAGGGAGGACTGAAGCTTTCTTT
TRBD1	TRBJ1-5	.	TRBV7-9	CASSLASGGPQHF	TGTGCCAGCAGCTTAGCTTCAGGGGGGCCCCAGCATTTT
.	TRBJ2-1	.	TRBV9	CASSVDRQGRDNEQFF	TGTGCCAGCAGCGTAGATAGGCAGGGAAGGGACAATGAGCAGTTCTTC
TRBD1	TRBJ2-7	.	TRBV15	CATSRFTGGASSYEQYF	TGTGCCACCAGCAGATTTACAGGGGGTGCGAGCTCCTACGAGCAGTACTTC
TRBD1	TRBJ1-5	.	TRBV6-1	CASSGIQGVDQPQHF	TGTGCCAGCAGTGGGATACAGGGGGTTGATCAGCCCCAGCATTTT
.	TRBJ2-1	.	TRBV20-1	CSARGLNEQFF	TGCAGTGCTAGGGGGCTAAATGAGCAGTTCTTC
TRBD2	TRBJ2-1	.	TRBV19	CASSIWGLAGGGNYNEQFF	TGTGCCAGTAGTATTTGGGGACTAGCGGGAGGTGGTAACTACAATGAGCAGTTCTTC
TRBD2	TRBJ2-3	.	TRBV10-1	CASSGIAGGKDTQYF	TGCGCCAGCAGTGGGATAGCGGGAGGTAAAGATACGCAGTATTTT
.	TRBJ2-7	once	TRBV30	CAYEAHEQYF	TGTGCCTACGAGGCCCACGAGCAGTACTTC
.	TRBJ1-5	.	TRBV19	CASSISSVTNQPQHF	TGTGCCAGTAGTATATCCTCCGTCACTAATCAGCCCCAGCATTTT
TRBD1	TRBJ2-1	.	TRBV14	CASSPDRGVRNEQFF	TGTGCCAGCAGCCCGGACAGGGGAGTACGCAATGAGCAGTTCTTC
.	TRBJ2-1	once	TRBV7-3	CASSPEGRDPYNEQFF	TGTGCCAGCAGCCCTGAGGGGCGGGACCCCTACAATGAGCAGTTCTTC
TRBD2	TRBJ2-7	.	TRBV6-6	CASSYPTSGTYEQYF	TGTGCCAGCAGTTACCCGACTAGCGGAACTTACGAGCAGTACTTC
.	TRBJ2-1	.	TRBV5-1	CASSLVAQNLNEQFF	TGCGCCAGCAGCTTAGTAGCGCAGAATCTTAATGAGCAGTTCTTC
.	TRBJ2-5	.	TRBV10-3	CAISESRGQETQYF	TGTGCCATCAGTGAGTCTAGGGGCCAAGAGACCCAGTACTTC
.	TRBJ2-7	.	TRBV5-8	CASSPGHRLSSYEQYF	TGTGCCAGCAGCCCGGGACATAGATTAAGCTCCTACGAGCAGTACTTC
.	TRBJ2-7	.	TRBV5-6	CASSLQTVPYEQYF	TGTGCCAGCAGCTTGCAGACAGTTCCCTACGAGCAGTACTTC